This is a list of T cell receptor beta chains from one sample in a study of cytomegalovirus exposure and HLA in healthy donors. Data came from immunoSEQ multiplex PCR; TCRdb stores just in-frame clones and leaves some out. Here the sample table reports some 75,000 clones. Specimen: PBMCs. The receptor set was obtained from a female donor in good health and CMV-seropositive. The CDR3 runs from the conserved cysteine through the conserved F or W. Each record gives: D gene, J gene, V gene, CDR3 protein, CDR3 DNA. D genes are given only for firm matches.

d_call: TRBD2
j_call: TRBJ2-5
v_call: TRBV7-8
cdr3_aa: CASSSSSGGETQYF
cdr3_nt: TGTGCCAGCAGCTCCTCCAGCGGGGGGGAGACCCAGTACTTC

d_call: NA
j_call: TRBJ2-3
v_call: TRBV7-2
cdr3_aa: CASSSNTDTQYF
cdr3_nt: TGTGCCAGCAGTTCAAACACAGATACGCAGTATTTT

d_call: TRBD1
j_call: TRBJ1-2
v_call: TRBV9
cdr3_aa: CASSASGGELHGYTF
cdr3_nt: TGTGCCAGCAGCGCCTCAGGGGGCGAACTACATGGCTACACCTTC

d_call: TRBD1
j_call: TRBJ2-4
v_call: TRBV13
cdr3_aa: CASSPGTGVIQYF
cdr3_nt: TGTGCCAGCAGCCCCGGGACAGGAGTAATTCAGTACTTC

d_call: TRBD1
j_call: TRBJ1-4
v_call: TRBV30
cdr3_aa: CAWSEAGTGSRKLFF
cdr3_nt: TGTGCCTGGAGTGAGGCGGGGACAGGGTCCCGAAAACTGTTTTTT

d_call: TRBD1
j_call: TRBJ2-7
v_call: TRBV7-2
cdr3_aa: CASSFSPGTAYSYEQYF
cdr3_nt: TGTGCCAGCAGCTTTAGCCCCGGGACAGCTTACTCCTACGAGCAGTACTTC

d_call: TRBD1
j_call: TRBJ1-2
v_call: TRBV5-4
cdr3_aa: CASSSAGTGVYGYTF
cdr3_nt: TGTGCCAGCAGCTCCGCCGGGACAGGGGTTTATGGCTACACCTTC

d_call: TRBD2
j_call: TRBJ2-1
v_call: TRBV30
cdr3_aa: CAWSVLAGGYNEQFF
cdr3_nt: TGTGCCTGGAGTGTACTAGCGGGAGGGTACAATGAGCAGTTCTTC

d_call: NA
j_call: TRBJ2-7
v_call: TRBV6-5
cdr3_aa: CASRRTEGRYEQYF
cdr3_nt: TGTGCCAGCAGGCGGACAGAGGGACGCTACGAGCAGTACTTC

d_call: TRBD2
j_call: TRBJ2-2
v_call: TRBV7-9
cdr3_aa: CASSGLANTGELFF
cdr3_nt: TGTGCCAGCAGCGGACTAGCGAACACCGGGGAGCTGTTTTTT

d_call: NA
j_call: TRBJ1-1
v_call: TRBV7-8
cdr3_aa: CASSFGNTEAFF
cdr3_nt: TGTGCCAGCAGCTTCGGGAACACTGAAGCTTTCTTT

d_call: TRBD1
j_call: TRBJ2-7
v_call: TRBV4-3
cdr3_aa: CASSQATGQGDYEQYF
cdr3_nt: TGCGCCAGCAGCCAAGCGACGGGACAGGGGGACTACGAGCAGTACTTC

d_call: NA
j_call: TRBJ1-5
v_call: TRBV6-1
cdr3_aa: CASSEIQGNQPQHF
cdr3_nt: TGTGCCAGCAGTGAAATACAGGGTAATCAGCCCCAGCATTTT

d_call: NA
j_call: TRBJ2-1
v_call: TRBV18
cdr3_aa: CASSPRQVGSYNEQFF
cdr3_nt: TGTGCCAGCTCACCTAGACAGGTGGGATCCTACAATGAGCAGTTCTTC

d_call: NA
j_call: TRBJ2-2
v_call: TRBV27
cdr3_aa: CASSWSANTGELFF
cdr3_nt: TGTGCCAGCAGTTGGAGCGCGAACACCGGGGAGCTGTTTTTT

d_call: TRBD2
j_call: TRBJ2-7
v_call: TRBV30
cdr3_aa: CAWSVLTSGGAATYEQYF
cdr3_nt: TGTGCCTGGAGTGTATTGACTAGCGGGGGGGCCGCGACCTACGAGCAGTACTTC

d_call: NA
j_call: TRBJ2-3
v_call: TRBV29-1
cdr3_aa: CSVESHASRQFTDTQYF
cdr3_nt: TGCAGCGTTGAATCGCATGCCTCCCGACAGTTCACAGATACGCAGTATTTT

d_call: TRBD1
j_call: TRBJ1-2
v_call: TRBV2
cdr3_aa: CASSETRDSYYGYTF
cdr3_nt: TGTGCCAGCAGTGAAACACGGGACAGTTACTATGGCTACACCTTC

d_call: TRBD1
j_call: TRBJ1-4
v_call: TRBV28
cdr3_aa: CASSNPGTGEDEKLFF
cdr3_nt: TGTGCCAGCAGCAACCCTGGGACAGGGGAGGACGAAAAACTGTTTTTT

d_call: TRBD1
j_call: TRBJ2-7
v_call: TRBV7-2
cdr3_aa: CASSPGGGTGTYEQYF
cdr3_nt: TGTGCCAGCAGCCCAGGCGGAGGGACAGGGACCTACGAGCAGTACTTC

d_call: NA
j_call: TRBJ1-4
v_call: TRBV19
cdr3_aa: CASRDGGREKLFF
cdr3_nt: TGTGCCAGTAGAGACGGAGGGCGGGAAAAACTGTTTTTT

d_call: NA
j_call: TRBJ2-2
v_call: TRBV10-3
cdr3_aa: CAILPGMGTGELFF
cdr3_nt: TGTGCCATCCTTCCGGGGATGGGGACCGGGGAGCTGTTTTTT

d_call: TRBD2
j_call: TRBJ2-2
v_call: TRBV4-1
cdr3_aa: CASSQLDLGLATGELFF
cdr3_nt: TGCGCCAGCAGCCAACTCGACCTGGGACTAGCGACCGGGGAGCTGTTTTTT

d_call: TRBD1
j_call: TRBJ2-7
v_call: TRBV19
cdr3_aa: CASSTTGGYEQYF
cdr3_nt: TGTGCCAGTAGTACTACAGGGGGCTACGAGCAGTACTTC

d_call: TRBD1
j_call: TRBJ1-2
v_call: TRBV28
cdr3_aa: CASSADRVRGYTF
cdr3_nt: TGTGCCAGCAGCGCCGACAGGGTCAGAGGCTACACCTTC

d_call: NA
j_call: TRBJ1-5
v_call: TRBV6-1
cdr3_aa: CASSEASNGGQPQHF
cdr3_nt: TGTGCCAGCAGTGAAGCGTCGAACGGGGGACAGCCCCAGCATTTT

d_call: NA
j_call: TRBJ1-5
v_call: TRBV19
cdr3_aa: CASSPRTVASLYQPQHF
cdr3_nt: TGTGCCAGTAGTCCACGGACAGTAGCGTCTTTGTATCAGCCCCAGCATTTT

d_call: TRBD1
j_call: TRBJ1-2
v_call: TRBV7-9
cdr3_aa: CASSSTGNGGYTF
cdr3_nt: TGTGCCAGCAGCTCGACAGGGAATGGCGGCTACACCTTC

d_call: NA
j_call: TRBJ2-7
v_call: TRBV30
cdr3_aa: CAWSFADEQYF
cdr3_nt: TGTGCCTGGAGTTTTGCGGACGAGCAGTACTTC

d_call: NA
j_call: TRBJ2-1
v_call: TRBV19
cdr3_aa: CASSTRAGFHNEQFF
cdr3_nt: TGTGCCAGTAGTACTAGGGCGGGATTTCACAATGAGCAGTTCTTC

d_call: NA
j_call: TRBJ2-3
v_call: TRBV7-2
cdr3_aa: CASSPDRTSTDTQYF
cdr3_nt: TGTGCCAGCAGCCCGGACAGAACTAGCACAGATACGCAGTATTTT

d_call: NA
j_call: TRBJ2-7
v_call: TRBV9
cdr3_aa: CASSVGRGSYEQYF
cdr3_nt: TGTGCCAGCAGCGTAGGACGGGGCTCCTACGAGCAGTACTTC

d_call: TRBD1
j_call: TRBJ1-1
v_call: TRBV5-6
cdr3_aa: CASIRQGALQSTEAFF
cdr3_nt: TGTGCCAGCATTAGGCAGGGGGCTCTTCAGAGCACTGAAGCTTTCTTT

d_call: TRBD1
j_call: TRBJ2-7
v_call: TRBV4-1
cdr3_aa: CASSQGQGVSYEQYF
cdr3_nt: TGCGCCAGCAGCCAAGGACAGGGAGTCAGTTACGAGCAGTACTTC

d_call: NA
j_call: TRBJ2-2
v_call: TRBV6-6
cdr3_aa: CASSLSTGELFF
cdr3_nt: TGTGCCAGCAGTTTGAGTACCGGGGAGCTGTTTTTT

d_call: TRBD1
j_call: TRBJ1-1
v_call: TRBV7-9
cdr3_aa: CASSLELRTGSMRTEAFF
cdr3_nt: TGTGCCAGCAGCTTAGAACTTCGGACAGGGTCAATGAGGACTGAAGCTTTCTTT

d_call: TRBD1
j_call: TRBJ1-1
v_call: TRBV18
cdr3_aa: CASSDNRGAAFF
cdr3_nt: TGTGCCAGCTCAGACAACAGGGGCGCAGCTTTCTTT

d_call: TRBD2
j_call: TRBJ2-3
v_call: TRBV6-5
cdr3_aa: CASRSLAGVADTQYF
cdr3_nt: TGTGCCAGCAGGTCTCTAGCGGGAGTGGCAGATACGCAGTATTTT

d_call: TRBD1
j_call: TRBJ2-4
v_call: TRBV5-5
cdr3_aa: CASSLPTGIGAKNIQYF
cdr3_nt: TGTGCCAGCAGCTTGCCGACAGGGATTGGAGCCAAAAACATTCAGTACTTC

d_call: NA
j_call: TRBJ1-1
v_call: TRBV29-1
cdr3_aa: CSVEPSPQGRTEAFF
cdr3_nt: TGCAGCGTTGAACCCTCACCACAGGGCCGGACTGAAGCTTTCTTT

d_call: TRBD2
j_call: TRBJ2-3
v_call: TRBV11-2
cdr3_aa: CASSLLTSGRGGTDTQYF
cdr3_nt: TGTGCCAGCAGCTTATTAACTAGCGGGAGGGGTGGCACAGATACGCAGTATTTT